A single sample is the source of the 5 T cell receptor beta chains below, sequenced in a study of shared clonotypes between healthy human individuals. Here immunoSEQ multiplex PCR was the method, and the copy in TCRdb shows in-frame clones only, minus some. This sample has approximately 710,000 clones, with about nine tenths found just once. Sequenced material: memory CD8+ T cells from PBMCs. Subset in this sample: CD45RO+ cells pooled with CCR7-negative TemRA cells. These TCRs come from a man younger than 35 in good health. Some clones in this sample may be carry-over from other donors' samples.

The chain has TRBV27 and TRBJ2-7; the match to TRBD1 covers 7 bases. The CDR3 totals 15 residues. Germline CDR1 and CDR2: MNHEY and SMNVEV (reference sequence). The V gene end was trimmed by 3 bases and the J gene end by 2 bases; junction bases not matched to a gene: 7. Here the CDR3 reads CASSFTGTAAYEQYF. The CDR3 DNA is TGTGCCAGCAGTTTCACCGGGACAGCTGCCTACGAGCAGTACTTC.

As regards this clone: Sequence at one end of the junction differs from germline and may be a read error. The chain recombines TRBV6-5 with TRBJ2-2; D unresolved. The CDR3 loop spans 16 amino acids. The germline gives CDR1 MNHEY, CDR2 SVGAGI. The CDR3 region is CASSYIASMNPGELFF. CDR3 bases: TGTGCCAGCAGTTACATCGCGTCCATGAACCCCGGGGAGCTGTTTTTT.

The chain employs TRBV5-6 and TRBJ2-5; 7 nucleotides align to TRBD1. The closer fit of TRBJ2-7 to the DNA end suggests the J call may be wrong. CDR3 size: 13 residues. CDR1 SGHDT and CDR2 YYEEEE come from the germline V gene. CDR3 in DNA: TGTGCCAGCACCCTCGGGACAGTCTACGAGCAGTACTTC. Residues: CASTLGTVYEQYF.

The chain's CDR3 is CASSQRIGYRINTEAFF. DNA for the CDR3: TGTGCCAGCAGCCAGCGTATCGGTTACAGGATTAACACTGAAGCTTTCTTT. This rearrangement joins TRBV7-2 to TRBJ1-1; D is perhaps TRBD1 (5 bases). V lost 5 bases to trimming and J lost 2 bases, with 21 bases between them. This CDR3 contains 17 residues. The germline CDR1 and CDR2 sequences are SGHTA and FQGNSA. Looking up the rest from reference TRBV7-2 and TRBJ1-1 gives the full variable domain: GAGVSQSPSNKVTEKGKDVELRCDPISGHTALYWYRQSLGQGLEFLIYFQGNSAPDKSGLPSDRFSAERTGGSVSTLTIQRTQQEDSAVYLCASSQRIGYRINTEAFFGQGTRLTVV.

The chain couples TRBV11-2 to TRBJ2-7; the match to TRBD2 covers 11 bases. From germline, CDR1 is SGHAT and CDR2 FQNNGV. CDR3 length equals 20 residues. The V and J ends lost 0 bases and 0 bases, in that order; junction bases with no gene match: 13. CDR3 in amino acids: CASSLEGGLAGGSYSYEQYF. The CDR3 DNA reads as TGTGCCAGCAGCTTAGAGGGCGGTCTAGCGGGGGGTAGTTACTCCTACGAGCAGTACTTC.